Below, 28 T cell receptor beta chains from the same sample are listed, as sequenced in a study of T cells in Graves' hyperthyroidism and ophthalmopathy. Authors of the study amplified TCR beta CDR3 regions from RNA transcripts. HTBI primers were the set used in a first-round RT-PCR of the TCR CDR3. TCRdb ran MiXCR on the multiplex PCR reads and lists one entry per CDR3 protein. The table lists about 320,000 distinct CDR3 sequences, 16% of them singletons. The material sequenced was blood. The receptors shown here come from a young man with Graves' hyperthyroidism.

The chain recombines TRBV29-1 with TRBJ2-2; 14 bases fit TRBD2. CDR1 and CDR2 (germline): SQVTM, ANQGSEA. The CDR3 covers 14 residues. V dropped 7 bases and J dropped 5; count of bases not matched to a gene: 3. Written as DNA, the CDR3 is TGCAGCGGCGGGACTAGCGGGAGTACCGGGGAGCTGTTTTTT. Its protein is CSGGTSGSTGELFF.

This clonotype was observed a few times. CDR3 region: CASSFGPPGAGELFF. CDR3 bases: TGTGCCAGCAGTTTCGGGCCACCGGGCGCCGGGGAGCTGTTTTTT. The chain is built from TRBV12-3 or TRBV12-4 and TRBJ2-2; D ambiguous. V gave up 3 bases and J gave up 6 bases, with 14 bases separating them. CDR3 length: 15 residues.

The genes are TRBV7-2 and TRBJ1-5; possible D gene TRBD1, 5 bases. Germline CDR1 and CDR2: SGHTA and FQGNSA. This CDR3 comprises 17 residues. Trimming cost V 1 base and J 3 bases, with 16 bases left between them. DNA of the CDR3: TGTGCCAGCAGCTTAGGGGGAGGGCAGGGCCACAATCAGCCCCAGCATTTT. Translated: CASSLGGGQGHNQPQHF.

The sample holds a few counts of this clonotype. The chain recombines TRBV5-1 with TRBJ2-1; maybe TRBD1 (6 bases). The germline V and J ends were trimmed by 0 bases and 8 bases, with 15 bases remaining between them. CDR3 length: 15 residues. The germline gives CDR1 SGHRS, CDR2 YFSETQ. CDR3 in DNA: TGCGCCAGCAGCTTGGCGGACAGAGTGGTGGATGAGCAGTTCTTC. It encodes CASSLADRVVDEQFF. Looking up the rest from reference TRBV5-1 and TRBJ2-1 gives the full variable domain: KAGVTQTPRYLIKTRGQQVTLSCSPISGHRSVSWYQQTPGQGLQFLFEYFSETQRNKGNFPGRFSGRQFSNSRSEMNVSTLELGDSALYLCASSLADRVVDEQFFGPGTRLTVL.

This clonotype was seen repeatedly, ten times or more. The V call is TRBV18, the J call TRBJ1-1; D gene uncertain. The CDR3 is made up of 13 amino acids. The germline gives CDR1 KGHSH, CDR2 LQKENI. Trimming took off 8 bases at V and 0 bases at J, with 10 bases between the two ends. The CDR3 DNA follows: TGTGCCAGCAGCCCTACAATGAACACTGAAGCTTTCTTT. Its protein is CASSPTMNTEAFF.

The chain is built from TRBV29-1 and TRBJ2-1; weak D call: TRBD1 (7 bases). The CDR3 is made up of 10 amino acids. Per germline, CDR1 SQVTM and CDR2 ANQGSEA. The ends were cut back, 6 bases at V and 15 bases at J, with 15 bases in the middle. For the CDR3, the DNA is TGCAGCGTGGGAGGACAGGAACGGTTCTTC. Translation: CSVGGQERFF.

There are a few counts of this clonotype. The chain links TRBV27 to TRBJ2-2; D assignment may be TRBD1 or TRBD2 (6 bases each). V dropped 7 bases and J dropped 1 base, with 13 bases sitting between them. The CDR3 totals 15 residues. Per germline, CDR1 MNHEY and CDR2 SMNVEV (reference sequence). CDR3 region: CASKGGLMNTGELFF. CDR3 sequence (DNA): TGTGCCAGCAAAGGGGGACTGATGAACACCGGGGAGCTGTTTTTT.

The V gene is TRBV27, the J gene TRBJ2-1, with D perhaps matching TRBD1 or TRBD2 (5 bases each). Germline CDR1 is MNHEY and CDR2 is SMNVEV (reference sequence). V gave up 3 bases and J gave up 6 bases, with 9 bases separating them. This CDR3 contains 13 residues. CDR3 nucleotides: TGTGCCAGCAGTTTGGGACGGATCAATGAGCAGTTCTTC. Encoded protein: CASSLGRINEQFF.

This clonotype was seen ten or more times. The DNA of the CDR3 is TGTGCCAGCAGTACCCGGACAGGGAAAGAGACCCAGTACTTC. It specifies CASSTRTGKETQYF. The J gene is TRBJ2-5, the V gene TRBV2, with TRBD1 identical over 8 bases. Germline V lookup: CDR1 SNHLY, CDR2 FYNNEI. The CDR3 loop spans 14 amino acids. The V gene end was trimmed by 5 bases and the J gene end by 3 bases; junction bases not matched to a gene: 5.

Ten or more counts support this clonotype. The V call is TRBV24-1, the J call TRBJ2-7; 10 bases are shared with TRBD1. V was clipped by 5 bases and J by 0 bases; unmatched bases: 12. The CDR3 runs 18 residues. Germline assignment: CDR1 KGHDR and CDR2 SFDVKD. The DNA for the CDR3 is TGTGCCACCAGTGGTCCGGGACAGGGGACGATCTCCTCCTACGAGCAGTACTTC. Its translation: CATSGPGQGTISSYEQYF.

The table lists this clonotype with many counts. The V gene is TRBV7-2, the J gene TRBJ1-1, with 12 bases lining up with TRBD1. The CDR3 runs 14 residues. V was pared by 4 bases and J by 6 bases, with 3 bases of the junction left unmatched. Germline-derived CDR1 and CDR2 are SGHTA and FQGNSA. This CDR3 is CASSWRDRGPEAFF. In DNA, the CDR3 is TGTGCCAGCAGCTGGAGGGACAGGGGGCCTGAAGCTTTCTTT.

This clonotype was seen only a few times. The chain carries TRBV10-3 and TRBJ1-2; D ambiguous. This CDR3 spans 14 amino acids. The V end lost 3 bases, the J end lost 3 bases, and 11 bases lay between the germline ends. Germline lookup yields CDR1 ENHRY and CDR2 SYGVKD. The CDR3 DNA is TGTGCCATCAGTGATCTGGGTATCCACTATGGCTACACCTTC. Translation: CAISDLGIHYGYTF.

This sequence joins TRBV5-1 and TRBJ2-5; no firm D call. Trimming pared 5 bases from V and 1 base from J, leaving 15 bases between. Germline assignment: CDR1 SGHRS and CDR2 YFSETQ. The CDR3 is made up of 15 amino acids. CDR3 in amino acids: CASSYTTGVQETQYF. The DNA of the CDR3 is TGCGCCAGCAGTTACACGACTGGGGTCCAAGAGACCCAGTACTTC.

In its sample, this clonotype was seen many times. The chain couples TRBV12-3 or TRBV12-4 to TRBJ1-1; TRBD1 matches 12 bases. The CDR3 covers 15 residues. Losses at the gene ends were 6 bases for V and 5 bases for J; bases not matched to a gene: 7. CDR3 in amino acids: CASRGDRGLLTEAFF. In DNA form, the CDR3 reads TGTGCCAGCAGAGGGGACAGGGGGCTGTTGACTGAAGCTTTCTTT.

This clonotype was detected ten times or more. The gene calls are TRBV28 and TRBJ2-3; D remains unclear. Germline-derived CDR1 and CDR2 are MDHEN and SYDVKM. V was clipped by 3 bases and J by 4 bases, with 5 bases between them. There are 12 residues in the CDR3. In nucleotides, the CDR3 is TGTGCCAGCAGTTTTTACGCAGATACGCAGTATTTT. Translated: CASSFYADTQYF.

A few counts support this clonotype. The chain employs TRBV5-1 and TRBJ2-1; D call uncertain. The CDR3 totals 16 residues. Germline values: CDR1 SGHRS, CDR2 YFSETQ. The ends were cut back, 4 bases at V and 0 bases at J, with 14 bases in the middle. Written as DNA, the CDR3 is TGCGCCAGCAGCACCGGCACAGTCCTCTCCTACAATGAGCAGTTCTTC. As protein: CASSTGTVLSYNEQFF.

This clonotype was detected ten times or more. The chain couples TRBV18 to TRBJ1-3, with 7 bases matching TRBD1. Germline assignment: CDR1 KGHSH and CDR2 LQKENI. CDR3 size: 15 residues. Unmatched junction bases numbered 3, after V lost 0 bases and J lost 4 bases. CDR3 residues: CASSPPTGRGNTIYF. In DNA, the CDR3 is TGTGCCAGCTCACCACCGACAGGGCGGGGAAACACCATATATTTT. The complete variable domain, with remaining parts taken from reference TRBV18 and TRBJ1-3, reads NAGVMQNPRHLVRRRGQEARLRCSPMKGHSHVYWYRQLPEEGLKFMVYLQKENIIDESGMPKERFSAEFPKEGPSILRIQQVVRGDSAAYFCASSPPTGRGNTIYFGEGSWLTVV.

This chain joins TRBV6-1 and TRBJ2-2, with 7 nucleotides matching TRBD1. The CDR3 totals 14 residues. V gave up 6 bases and J gave up 1 base; unmatched junction bases: 2. Looked up from germline, CDR1 is MNHNS and CDR2 is SASEGT. CDR3 in amino acids: CASSRDRNTGELFF. The CDR3 nucleotides are TGTGCCAGCAGCCGGGACAGGAACACCGGGGAGCTGTTTTTT.

This clonotype was detected many times. The rearrangement links TRBV6-1 to TRBJ2-5, with TRBD2 matching over 7 bases. CDR1 and CDR2 (germline): MNHNS, SASEGT. With V trimmed by 6 bases and J by 2 bases, 0 bases remained unmatched. The CDR3 spans 12 residues. The CDR3 nucleotides read TGTGCCAGCAGGGGGGGGCAAGAGACCCAGTACTTC. This codes for CASRGGQETQYF.

Worth noting for this clonotype: Being one base from a much bigger clone, this may be a read error. This CDR3 is missing its conserved last phenylalanine or tryptophan, likely due to a read error. The chain links TRBV2 to TRBJ1-6; D gene uncertain. The ends were cut back, 6 bases at V and 7 bases at J, with 10 bases in the middle. CDR1 SNHLY and CDR2 FYNNEI come from the germline V gene. The CDR3 sequence is 13 residues long. CDR3 in DNA: TGTGCCAGCAGAGTCACGGGGAATTCACCCCTCCACTCT. As protein: CASRVTGNSPLHS.

This clonotype was seen more than once but under ten times. The chain couples TRBV7-2 to TRBJ1-3; no definite D call. Germline CDR1 reads SGHTA; CDR2 reads FQGNSA. CDR3 size: 17 residues. Deletions cut 2 bases from V and 4 bases from J, with 18 bases between. CDR3 DNA: TGTGCCAGCAGCTTAAGGTCCGGCCGGGTTACGGGAAACACCATATATTTT. Encoded protein: CASSLRSGRVTGNTIYF.

The table lists this clonotype with many counts. The genes are TRBV6-5 and TRBJ1-1, with no clear D. Germline assignment: CDR1 MNHEY and CDR2 SVGAGI. The V end lost 2 bases, the J end lost 8 bases, and 9 bases lay between the germline ends. CDR3 length equals 12 residues. In DNA, the CDR3 is TGTGCCAGCAGTTACCGACGAACGGAAGCTTTCTTT. Amino acid sequence: CASSYRRTEAFF.

This clonotype appeared a few times. This CDR3 reads CASSFRGPNEQFF. The CDR3 nucleotides are TGTGCCAGCAGCTTCAGGGGTCCCAATGAGCAGTTCTTC. V usage is TRBV11-3 and J usage is TRBJ2-1, with a possible D match to TRBD1 (6 bases). Germline assignment: CDR1 SGHNT and CDR2 YENEEA. V dropped 3 bases and J dropped 6 bases, with 9 bases sitting between them. The CDR3 contains 13 residues.

The chain uses TRBV12-5 and TRBJ2-1, with 10 positions matching TRBD2. The germline V gene has CDR1 LGHNT and CDR2 FRNRAP. The ends lost 4 bases at V and 5 bases at J; junction bases unmatched: 8. This CDR3 region has 16 residues. CDR3 residues: CASGSQAGGPDNEQFF. Written as DNA, the CDR3 is TGTGCTAGTGGTTCTCAAGCGGGAGGGCCGGACAATGAGCAGTTCTTC. The full variable domain, completed using reference TRBV12-5 and TRBJ2-1, is DARVTQTPRHKVTEMGQEVTMRCQPILGHNTVFWYRQTMMQGLELLAYFRNRAPLDDSGMPKDRFSAEMPDATLATLKIQPSEPRDSAVYFCASGSQAGGPDNEQFFGPGTRLTVL.

This clonotype was seen repeatedly, ten times or more. This chain connects TRBV5-1 to TRBJ2-5, with 8 bases aligning to TRBD2. The CDR3 runs to 12 residues. Germline values: CDR1 SGHRS, CDR2 YFSETQ. J lost 13 bases, V lost 0 bases, and 5 bases had no gene match. In DNA form, the CDR3 reads TGCGCCAGCAGCTTGGGGGAGCGGGAGTGGTACTTC. Its protein product is CASSLGEREWYF.

This clonotype has just a few counts. V gene TRBV19 combines with J gene TRBJ1-5; D not resolved. This CDR3 has 13 residues. Germline V lookup: CDR1 LNHDA, CDR2 SQIVND (reference sequence). Trimming shortened V by 3 bases and J by 5 bases, and 8 bases separated the two germline ends. The CDR3 here is CASSIKYYQPQHF. The CDR3 bases are TGTGCCAGTAGTATCAAGTATTATCAGCCCCAGCATTTT.

There are many counts of this clonotype. The chain employs TRBV6-1 and TRBJ2-7; D may be TRBD2 (5 bases). The V gene lost 7 bases and the J gene lost 3 bases, with 16 bases spanning the gap. This CDR3 has 14 amino acids. Germline CDR1 is MNHNS and CDR2 is SASEGT. In nucleotides, the CDR3 is TGTGCCAGCAATCAGCGCGGACTTATCTACGAGCAGTACTTC. Its translation is CASNQRGLIYEQYF.

This clonotype was seen repeatedly, ten times or more. This rearrangement joins TRBV12-3 or TRBV12-4 to TRBJ2-2; D call uncertain. This CDR3 is built from 13 residues. V shed 6 bases and J shed 8 bases, with 13 bases lying between them. The CDR3 coding sequence is TGTGCCAGCAGCAGCTCGACCGTTGGGGAGCTGTTTTTT. Residues: CASSSSTVGELFF.